A selection of T cell receptor beta chains follows, all from one sample in a study of cytomegalovirus exposure and HLA in healthy donors. Produced via immunoSEQ multiplex PCR; TCRdb's table is partial and in-frame only. The sample has about 360,000 clones; just over 85% are singletons. Sequenced input: PBMCs. The source of these receptors is a woman in her late teens or twenties in good health and CMV-seronegative. The CDR3 runs from the conserved cysteine through the conserved F or W. Each record gives: D gene, clone size, J gene, V gene, CDR3 DNA, CDR3 protein. A D gene is named only where the DNA matches it firmly. Rows give clone size only sometimes, using once, few, many, or a class for an expanded clone.

TRBD1 - TRBJ1-2 TRBV27 TGTGCCAGCAGTTTAGACAGGGGGCCGGGCGGCTACACCTTC CASSLDRGPGGYTF
- - TRBJ2-7 TRBV18 TGTGCCAGCTCACCAGAATCATCTTGGGCCGAGCAGTACTTC CASSPESSWAEQYF
- once TRBJ1-2 TRBV4-1 TGCGCCAGCAGCCAAGATCCAGGGGCTAATGATGGCTACACCTTC CASSQDPGANDGYTF
TRBD1 - TRBJ2-4 TRBV5-5 TGTGCCAGCAGACCACCCCGGGACAGGGGGGCCAAAAACATTCAGTACTTC CASRPPRDRGAKNIQYF
- - TRBJ2-6 TRBV2 TGTGCCAGCAGGACTGCCAGCTCTGGGGCCAACGTCCTGACTTTC CASRTASSGANVLTF
- once TRBJ2-5 TRBV19 TGTGCCAGTAGTAGCCTACAGGGAGAGACCCAGTACTTC CASSSLQGETQYF
TRBD2 once TRBJ2-5 TRBV5-6 TGTGCCAGCAGCTTGTCCAGCGGGGGGCCTAGGACCCAGTACTTC CASSLSSGGPRTQYF
- - TRBJ1-2 TRBV28 TGTGCCAGCAGTTCGCCTCTACCTGGACAGAGAGCTAACTATGGCTACACCTTC CASSSPLPGQRANYGYTF
- - TRBJ1-1 TRBV5-1 TGCGCCAGCAGCTTGGAGGCAGGGCCCATATCGAACACTGAAGCTTTCTTT CASSLEAGPISNTEAFF
TRBD1 - TRBJ2-1 TRBV15 TGTGCCACCGGGACAGCATACAATGAGCAGTTCTTC CATGTAYNEQFF
- - TRBJ1-4 TRBV19 TGTGCCACCCTGCCCCCAGGCCGCGAAAAACTGTTTTTT CATLPPGREKLFF
TRBD1 - TRBJ1-2 TRBV5-1 TGCGCCAGCAGCTCCTATACCGGGACAGGACCCTCTTCCTACACCTTC CASSSYTGTGPSSYTF
TRBD1 - TRBJ2-3 TRBV7-8 TGTGCCAGCAGCTACACCCAGGGGGCAGATACGCAGTATTTT CASSYTQGADTQYF
TRBD2 - TRBJ2-7 TRBV4-1 TGCGCCAGCAGCCCGACTCTAGCGGGACTCTACGAGCAGTACTTC CASSPTLAGLYEQYF
- - TRBJ2-5 TRBV7-8 TGTGCCAGCATGACTAACCAAGAGACCCAGTACTTC CASMTNQETQYF
TRBD2 - TRBJ2-1 TRBV5-4 TGTGCCAGCAGACACAGCGGGAGGGCGTACAATGAGCAGTTCTTC CASRHSGRAYNEQFF
- - TRBJ2-1 TRBV7-9 TGTGCCAGCAGCTCACCCCGGGACAATGAGCAGTTCTTC CASSSPRDNEQFF
- - TRBJ1-1 TRBV30 TGTGCCTGGACATTGAACACTGAAGCTTTCTTT CAWTLNTEAFF
- - TRBJ2-3 TRBV9 TGTGCCAGCAGCGTAGTATCCTACACAGATACGCAGTATTTT CASSVVSYTDTQYF
- - TRBJ2-7 TRBV29-1 TGCAGCGTTGTACAGGCAAGCTACGAGCAGTACTTC CSVVQASYEQYF
TRBD1 - TRBJ2-7 TRBV6-5 TGTGCCAGCAGTAGAGGACAGGGGAGCTCCTACGAGCAGTACTTC CASSRGQGSSYEQYF
- - TRBJ2-7 TRBV28 TGTGCCAGCAGAAACACAGGAGGGGTACGCTCCTACGAGCAGTACTTC CASRNTGGVRSYEQYF
TRBD1 - TRBJ1-3 TRBV13 TGTGCCAGCAGCTTCCGTCAGGGGGCCGGAAACACCATATATTTT CASSFRQGAGNTIYF
- - TRBJ2-7 TRBV21-1 TGTGCCAGCCCTCAAGGTCGGCTAGCGGGGCACTACGAGCAGTACTTC CASPQGRLAGHYEQYF
TRBD2 - TRBJ2-5 TRBV5-8 TGTGCCAGCAGCTTGGACCCTAGCGGGCAAGAGACCCAGTACTTC CASSLDPSGQETQYF
TRBD2 - TRBJ2-7 TRBV4-1 TGCGCCAGCAGCCAAGAGGGGCTAGCGGGAGGGTACGAGCAGTACTTC CASSQEGLAGGYEQYF
- - TRBJ2-1 TRBV28 TGTGCCACCGGCGTCGGGGGAATCTCCTACAATGAGCAGTTCTTC CATGVGGISYNEQFF
- - TRBJ1-5 TRBV6-5 TGTGCCAGCAGCCCTAGGGGATTGGGTAATCAGCCCCAGCATTTT CASSPRGLGNQPQHF